These 25 T cell receptor beta chains were all obtained from the same sample, sequenced in a study of PD-1 blockade in classical Hodgkin lymphoma. Some clones are missing from TCRdb's copy, which holds only in-frame ones; the method was immunoSEQ multiplex PCR. This sample has under 40,000 clones, with 81% found just once. Indicated time point: cycle 4 day 1 (C4D1), after more than 5 weeks of nivolumab. Brentuximab vedotin exposure varied, and every patient relapsed after autologous stem cell transplantation. The sequencing used peripheral blood mononuclear cells (PBMCs), collected before the fourth cycle of nivolumab. These receptor sequences come from a human donor with classical Hodgkin lymphoma.

The chain employs TRBV28 and TRBJ2-7; weak D call: TRBD1 (6 bases). Germline V gene data show CDR1 as MDHEN and CDR2 as SYDVKM. V shed 10 bases and J shed 1 base, with 20 bases lying between them. The CDR3 loop spans 15 amino acids. For the CDR3, the DNA is TGTGCCACCGACAGGTGGAGAACCGTATCCTACGAGCAGTACTTC. Encoded protein: CATDRWRTVSYEQYF.

The chain combines TRBV7-6 with TRBJ2-7, with D possibly TRBD2 on 5 matching bases. In germline, CDR1 is SGHVS, CDR2 FNYEAQ. There are 15 residues in the CDR3. With 5 bases removed from V and 0 bases from J, the gap between germline ends came to 14 bases. The CDR3 here is CASSAGTGTSYEQYF. In nucleotides, the CDR3 is TGTGCCAGCAGCGCCGGCACGGGAACCTCCTACGAGCAGTACTTC.

The chain employs TRBV28 and TRBJ2-1; 8 nucleotides line up with TRBD2. V dropped 1 base and J dropped 5; count of bases not matched to a gene: 10. Germline CDR1 and CDR2: MDHEN and SYDVKM. This CDR3 is 17 amino acids long. The CDR3 DNA follows: TGTGCCAGCAGTTTATATGGGCGGGAGGCCCCCCACAATGAGCAGTTCTTC. It encodes CASSLYGREAPHNEQFF.

The chain couples TRBV29-1 to TRBJ2-7; 9 bases align to TRBD2. The germline V gene has CDR1 SQVTM and CDR2 ANQGSEA. V trimming: 6 bases; J trimming: 6 bases; junction bases outside the gene matches: 9. The CDR3 length is 13 residues. The CDR3 sequence is CSVEGLAQTEQYF. In DNA, the CDR3 is TGCAGCGTGGAGGGACTAGCCCAAACCGAGCAGTACTTC.

The V and J genes are TRBV5-4 and TRBJ2-6; D may be TRBD1 (5 bases). The V gene lost 0 bases and the J gene lost 1 base, with 11 bases spanning the gap. The CDR3 extends over 17 amino acids. Germline-derived CDR1 and CDR2 are SGHNT and YYREEE (reference sequence). CDR3 DNA: TGTGCCAGCAGCTTGGCCAGGGAAAGGTCTGGGGCCAACGTCCTGACTTTC. Residues: CASSLARERSGANVLTF. Together with reference TRBV5-4 and TRBJ2-6, the CDR3 gives the full variable domain: ETGVTQSPTHLIKTRGQQVTLRCSSQSGHNTVSWYQQALGQGPQFIFQYYREEENGRGNFPPRFSGLQFPNYSSELNVNALELDDSALYLCASSLARERSGANVLTFGAGSRLTVL.

This sequence joins TRBV7-2 and TRBJ2-1; D is possibly TRBD2 (6 bases). Germline V gives CDR1 SGHTA, CDR2 FQGNSA. This CDR3 region has 15 residues. V was trimmed by 4 bases and J by 0 bases, leaving 10 bases between them. In DNA form, the CDR3 reads TGTGCCAGCAGCTCGACTAGGAGCTCCTACAATGAGCAGTTCTTC. This encodes CASSSTRSSYNEQFF.

The rearrangement links TRBV5-4 to TRBJ2-2; no clear D. This CDR3 is 14 amino acids long. V lost 7 bases to trimming and J lost 3 bases, with 13 bases between them. Germline V gene sequence: CDR1 SGHNT, CDR2 YYREEE (reference sequence). The CDR3 nucleotides read TGTGCCAGCCTCCCCGGGCCGGACACCGGGGAGCTGTTTTTT. It codes for CASLPGPDTGELFF.

The chain is built from TRBV10-3 and TRBJ2-2, with D unresolved. The germline V gene encodes CDR1 ENHRY and CDR2 SYGVKD. The CDR3 length is 11 residues. V gave up 3 bases and J gave up 6 bases, with 2 bases separating them. The CDR3 DNA is TGTGCCATCAGTGACCCCGGGGAGCTGTTTTTT. It yields the protein CAISDPGELFF.

The V gene is TRBV6-6, the J gene TRBJ2-3; D is perhaps TRBD2 (7 bases). V was shortened by 4 bases and J by 5 bases, with 16 bases between the two germline ends. The germline CDR1 and CDR2 sequences are MNHNY and SVGAGI (reference sequence). The CDR3 length is 15 residues. The DNA of the CDR3 is TGTGCCAGCAGTTTCCCTAGGGGGGGAAGAGATACGCAGTATTTT. Translation: CASSFPRGGRDTQYF.

The chain carries TRBV10-3 and TRBJ1-1, with 12 bases aligning to TRBD1. The CDR3 is made up of 15 amino acids. Germline V lookup: CDR1 ENHRY, CDR2 SYGVKD. V trimming: 8 bases; J trimming: 1 base; junction bases outside the gene matches: 5. The CDR3 region is CAISGTGGSNTEAFF. The CDR3 DNA is TGTGCCATCTCCGGGACAGGGGGCTCGAACACTGAAGCTTTCTTT.

This chain uses TRBV27 with TRBJ1-4, with a tentative D call TRBD1 (5 bases). Germline V CDR1 and CDR2: MNHEY, SMNVEV (reference sequence). There are 17 residues in the CDR3. With 10 bases removed from V and 8 bases from J, the gap between germline ends came to 29 bases. CDR3 region: CAIFLRGEANSGEKLFF. CDR3 coding DNA: TGTGCCATCTTCCTCCGGGGGGAGGCGAACTCGGGCGAAAAACTGTTTTTT. Complete variable domain (other parts from reference TRBV27 and TRBJ1-4): EAQVTQNPRYLITVTGKKLTVTCSQNMNHEYMSWYRQDPGLGLRQIYYSMNVEVTDKGDVPEGYKVSRKEKRNFPLILESPSPNQTSLYFCAIFLRGEANSGEKLFFGSGTQLSVL.

This rearrangement joins TRBV27 to TRBJ1-5, with 8 bases aligning to TRBD1. Trimming took 6 bases from V and 4 from J; bases not matched to a gene: 8. This CDR3 spans 15 amino acids. Germline V gene sequence: CDR1 MNHEY, CDR2 SMNVEV (reference sequence). CDR3 sequence (DNA): TGTGCCAGCAGAGTGCAGGGGGCGCGGAATCAGCCCCAGCATTTT. Amino acid sequence: CASRVQGARNQPQHF.

The J gene is TRBJ1-2, the V gene TRBV19; the match to TRBD1 covers 8 bases. The ends lost 5 bases at V and 3 bases at J; junction bases unmatched: 5. Germline CDR1 and CDR2: LNHDA and SQIVND (reference sequence). CDR3 length: 14 amino acids. The CDR3 loop is CASSLTGVDYGYTF. The CDR3 coding sequence is TGTGCCAGTAGTTTGACAGGGGTGGACTATGGCTACACCTTC. The entire variable domain, with the rest obtained from reference TRBV19 and TRBJ1-2, is as follows: DGGITQSPKYLFRKEGQNVTLSCEQNLNHDAMYWYRQDPGQGLRLIYYSQIVNDFQKGDIAEGYSVSREKKESFPLTVTSAQKNPTAFYLCASSLTGVDYGYTFGSGTRLTVV.

This chain connects TRBV7-2 to TRBJ1-1; D not certain. Germline CDR1 reads SGHTA; CDR2 reads FQGNSA. V lost 0 bases and J lost 1, with 6 bases in between. The CDR3 runs to 14 residues. The CDR3 coding sequence is TGTGCCAGCAGCTTAGCACGGACGAACACTGAAGCTTTCTTT. It encodes CASSLARTNTEAFF.

The chain couples TRBV25-1 to TRBJ1-6; D is perhaps TRBD1 (6 bases). V lost 6 bases and J 8 bases, leaving 17 bases between the germline ends. This CDR3 is 15 amino acids long. Germline CDR1 is MGHDK and CDR2 is SYGVNS. CDR3 region: CASRAPNRAHSPLHF. DNA for the CDR3: TGTGCCAGCAGGGCCCCGAACAGGGCTCATTCACCCCTCCACTTT.

This chain joins TRBV6-6 and TRBJ2-1; 8 nucleotides match TRBD2. This CDR3 contains 15 residues. The germline gives CDR1 MNHNY, CDR2 SVGAGI (reference sequence). Trimming removed 6 bases from V and 6 bases from J; junction bases left unmatched: 10. CDR3 nucleotide sequence: TGTGCCAGCAGCGCTAGGAGCGGGAGTTCCAATGAGCAGTTCTTC. Its protein is CASSARSGSSNEQFF.

This chain connects TRBV28 to TRBJ1-5; D might be TRBD1 (5 bases). Trimming removed 7 bases at V and 4 bases at J, with 17 bases between. This CDR3 is 15 amino acids long. Per germline, CDR1 MDHEN and CDR2 SYDVKM. For the CDR3, the DNA is TGTGCCAGCAACAACCTTGAGGGGTTGAATCAGCCCCAGCATTTT. It specifies CASNNLEGLNQPQHF.

The chain links TRBV28 to TRBJ1-5, with 9 bases that match TRBD1. The V gene end was trimmed by 3 bases and the J gene end by 5 bases; junction bases not matched to a gene: 8. This CDR3 contains 16 residues. The germline gives CDR1 MDHEN, CDR2 SYDVKM. CDR3 sequence (DNA): TGTGCCAGCAGTTTTTCCGGGACAGGGAGGGATCAGCCCCAGCATTTT. It is translated as CASSFSGTGRDQPQHF.

The gene calls are TRBV5-6 and TRBJ1-6, with D unresolved. Germline-derived CDR1 and CDR2 are SGHDT and YYEEEE. V lost 0 bases and J 5 bases, leaving 9 bases between the germline ends. This CDR3 comprises 15 residues. The CDR3 is CASSLAGRHNSPLHF. As DNA, the CDR3 is TGTGCCAGCAGCTTGGCCGGGCGGCATAATTCACCCCTCCACTTT.

The CDR3: CATLAGGYNGELFF. For the CDR3, the DNA is TGTGCCACCTTAGCGGGAGGGTATAACGGGGAGCTGTTTTTT. The rearrangement uses TRBV7-2 and TRBJ2-2, with 11 bases fitting TRBD2. CDR3 size: 14 residues. Germline V lookup: CDR1 SGHTA, CDR2 FQGNSA. V shed 10 bases and J 7 bases; nucleotides not matched to a gene: 8.

This clone was counted a single time. V and J are TRBV29-1 and TRBJ2-1, with D perhaps given as TRBD1 or TRBD2 (5 bases each). The V and J ends lost 6 bases and 4 bases respectively, with 10 bases between them. The V gene's germline CDR1 is SQVTM and CDR2 ANQGSEA. The CDR3 is 12 amino acids. The CDR3 reads CSVEGIYNEQFF. CDR3 sequence (DNA): TGCAGCGTCGAGGGGATATACAATGAGCAGTTCTTC.

The V and J genes are TRBV10-2 and TRBJ1-4, with D unresolved. The V end was cut by 3 bases, the J end by 0 bases, with 8 bases between. The CDR3 length is 15 residues. Germline loops: CDR1 WSHSY, CDR2 SAAADI. The CDR3 DNA sequence: TGCGCCAGCAGTGATACGAGGGCAACTAATGAAAAACTGTTTTTT. Translated, it gives CASSDTRATNEKLFF.

The V call is TRBV7-8, the J call TRBJ2-1, with 13 bases lining up with TRBD2. The CDR3 totals 19 residues. Unmatched junction bases numbered 13, after V lost 2 bases and J lost 6 bases. Germline CDR1 and CDR2: SGHVS and FQNEAQ. The CDR3 protein is CASSLTLGLAGTPINEQFF. CDR3 DNA: TGTGCCAGCAGCTTAACCCTGGGACTAGCGGGGACGCCCATCAATGAGCAGTTCTTC.

This sequence joins TRBV6-5 and TRBJ1-2; D perhaps matches TRBD1 (5 bases). The V gene lost 6 bases and the J gene lost 4 bases, with 15 bases spanning the gap. The germline V gene encodes CDR1 MNHEY and CDR2 SVGAGI. The CDR3 runs to 14 residues. The DNA for the CDR3 is TGTGCCAGCAGCGCCGGGGGGTTTCTCTATGGCTACACCTTC. It codes for CASSAGGFLYGYTF.

The chain uses TRBV18 and TRBJ2-7; D remains ambiguous. This CDR3 comprises 12 residues. V was pared by 4 bases and J by 5 bases, with 9 bases between. Germline CDR1 reads KGHSH; CDR2 reads LQKENI. The CDR3 DNA reads TGTGCCAGCTCACTTCGAGATAACGAGCAGTACTTC. It codes for CASSLRDNEQYF.